This entry lists 5 T cell receptor beta chains sequenced from one sample in a study of blood T cell repertoires in COVID-19. The table came from immunoSEQ multiplex PCR; TCRdb's copy has only in-frame clones and leaves some out. In the table there are 190,000 or so clones, around four fifths of which are singletons. Sequencing was performed on peripheral blood. The receptor source for this set is a human donor with acute or convalescent COVID-19. The donor label of this sample is uncertain.

The rearrangement links TRBV7-9 to TRBJ1-1; D ambiguous. The CDR3 contains 13 residues. V lost 5 bases and J 2 bases, leaving 9 bases between the germline ends. Germline V gene lookup returns CDR1 SEHNR and CDR2 FQNEAQ (reference sequence). CDR3 sequence reads: CASSSRANTEAFF. In nucleotides, the CDR3 is TGTGCCAGCAGCAGTCGAGCAAACACTGAAGCTTTCTTT.

This rearrangement joins TRBV2 to TRBJ1-1; D is uncertain. The germline V gene encodes CDR1 SNHLY and CDR2 FYNNEI. The CDR3 covers 13 residues. V was pared by 7 bases and J by 4 bases, with 13 bases between. CDR3 region: CASTWRVATEAFF. Here the CDR3 DNA reads TGTGCCAGCACGTGGAGGGTGGCCACTGAAGCTTTCTTT.

The rearrangement uses TRBV29-1 and TRBJ1-1, with D uncertain. The CDR3 runs 11 residues. The germline V gene has CDR1 SQVTM and CDR2 ANQGSEA. With 5 bases removed from V and 2 bases from J, the gap between germline ends came to 6 bases. This CDR3 is CSVTKNTEAFF. Here the CDR3 DNA reads TGCAGCGTTACAAAAAACACTGAAGCTTTCTTT.

J is TRBJ1-6 and V is TRBV9; D possibly corresponds to TRBD1 (6 bases). The germline gives CDR1 SGDLS, CDR2 YYNGEE. V was clipped by 3 bases and J by 5 bases, with 15 bases between them. The CDR3 consists of 16 residues. CDR3 residues: CASSAPHGTNNSPLHF. The CDR3 nucleotides read TGTGCCAGCAGCGCTCCACACGGGACAAATAATTCACCCCTCCACTTT.

The chain has TRBV24-1 and TRBJ2-3; TRBD2 aligns across 12 bases. V was clipped by 3 bases and J by 4 bases; unmatched bases: 4. This CDR3 comprises 16 residues. From germline, CDR1 is KGHDR and CDR2 SFDVKD. The CDR3 nucleotides are TGTGCCACCAGTGATCCTAGCGGGAGGGCCCCAGATACGCAGTATTTT. This sequence encodes CATSDPSGRAPDTQYF.